These T cell receptor beta chains were read from a single sample in a study of T cells in Graves' hyperthyroidism and ophthalmopathy. TCRdb analysed the multiplex PCR reads with MiXCR anew, one entry per CDR3 protein. The table shows around 350,000 distinct CDR3 sequences, with less than 20% occurring only once. Input material: blood. Receptor source: a young woman with Graves' hyperthyroidism that later progressed to Graves' ophthalmopathy. Both conserved end residues are part of each CDR3. Fields, in order: D gene, clone size, V gene, J gene, CDR3 protein, CDR3 DNA. A D gene is named only where the DNA matches it firmly. For some rows the clone size is stated as once, few or many, or as a class when expanded; others skip it.

d_call: .; clone_size: .; v_call: TRBV6-1; j_call: TRBJ2-1; cdr3_aa: CASHPGDPYNEQFF; cdr3_nt: TGTGCCAGCCATCCGGGAGACCCCTACAATGAGCAGTTCTTC
d_call: TRBD2; clone_size: .; v_call: TRBV28; j_call: TRBJ2-3; cdr3_aa: CATEPGTSGSNTDTQYF; cdr3_nt: TGTGCCACCGAACCCGGGACTAGCGGGAGTAACACAGATACGCAGTATTTT
d_call: TRBD1; clone_size: many; v_call: TRBV2; j_call: TRBJ2-1; cdr3_aa: CASNGQGAYNEQFF; cdr3_nt: TGTGCCAGCAACGGACAGGGTGCCTACAATGAGCAGTTCTTC
d_call: .; clone_size: .; v_call: TRBV27; j_call: TRBJ2-3; cdr3_aa: CANRGTQHVGTQYF; cdr3_nt: TGTGCCAACCGCGGGACCCAACATGTAGGTACGCAGTATTTT
d_call: .; clone_size: few; v_call: TRBV5-1; j_call: TRBJ2-5; cdr3_aa: CASSLGTTYQETQYF; cdr3_nt: TGCGCCAGCAGCTTGGGGACAACGTACCAAGAGACCCAGTACTTC
d_call: .; clone_size: .; v_call: TRBV7-2; j_call: TRBJ1-1; cdr3_aa: CASSLWQRNTGAFF; cdr3_nt: TGTGCCAGCAGCTTATGGCAACGGAACACTGGAGCTTTCTTT
d_call: .; clone_size: many; v_call: TRBV28; j_call: TRBJ2-6; cdr3_aa: CASSSTSGANVLTF; cdr3_nt: TGTGCCAGCAGCTCGACTTCTGGGGCCAACGTCCTGACTTTC
d_call: TRBD2; clone_size: .; v_call: TRBV7-9; j_call: TRBJ2-6; cdr3_aa: CASRARGGSPLISGANVLTF; cdr3_nt: TGTGCCAGCAGGGCCCGGGGGGGGAGTCCATTAATATCTGGGGCCAACGTCCTGACTTTC
d_call: .; clone_size: many; v_call: TRBV5-1; j_call: TRBJ2-5; cdr3_aa: CASSLGTEETQYF; cdr3_nt: TGCGCCAGCAGCTTAGGAACAGAAGAGACCCAGTACTTC
d_call: .; clone_size: few; v_call: TRBV25-1; j_call: TRBJ2-1; cdr3_aa: CASSGIFGQGGLNEQFF; cdr3_nt: TGTGCCAGCAGTGGGATATTTGGACAGGGAGGGTTAAATGAGCAGTTCTTC
d_call: .; clone_size: few; v_call: TRBV9; j_call: TRBJ2-2; cdr3_aa: CASSVGGRGELFF; cdr3_nt: TGTGCCAGCAGCGTAGGAGGACGCGGGGAGCTGTTTTTT